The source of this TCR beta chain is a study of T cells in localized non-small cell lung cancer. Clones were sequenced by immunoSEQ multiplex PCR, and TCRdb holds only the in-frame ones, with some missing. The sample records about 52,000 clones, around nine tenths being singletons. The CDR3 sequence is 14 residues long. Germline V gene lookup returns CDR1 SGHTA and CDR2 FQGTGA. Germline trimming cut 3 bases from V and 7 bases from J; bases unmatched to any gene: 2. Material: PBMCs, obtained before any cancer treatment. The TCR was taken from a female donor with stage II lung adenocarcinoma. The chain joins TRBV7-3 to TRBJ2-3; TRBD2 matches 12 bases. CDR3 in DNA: TGTGCCAGCAGCTTGGGACTAGCGGGTCATACGCAGTATTTT. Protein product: CASSLGLAGHTQYF. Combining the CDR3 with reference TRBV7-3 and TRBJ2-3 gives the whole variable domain GAGVSQTPSNKVTEKGKYVELRCDPISGHTALYWYRQSLGQGPEFLIYFQGTGAADDSGLPNDRFFAVRPEGSVSTLKIQRTERGDSAVYLCASSLGLAGHTQYFGPGTRLTVL.